This T cell receptor beta chain is from a study of CD8+ T cells in alopecia areata. Study summary: Each day, treated patients took oral tofacitinib twice, at 5 to 10 mg per dose. Tofacitinib was given for 6 to 18 months, then stopped for 6 months.

V was cut by 4 bases and J by 0 bases, with 13 bases left in between. CDR1 GTSNPN and CDR2 SVGIG come from the germline V gene (reference sequence). This CDR3 has 14 amino acids. After isolation, RNA underwent reverse transcription to generate cDNA as the sequencing template. Sequenced by immunoSEQ multiplex PCR; TCRdb stores in-frame clones only, minus some. The table records roughly 190,000 clones, about three fifths of them present only once. The treatment is: oral pan-JAK inhibitor, 5-10 mg twice daily. As part of sample collection, lesional scalp punch biopsies and peripheral blood were taken from alopecia areata patients.

The sample in question was CD4+ T cells sorted from blood, obtained at week 24, from a patient treated with tofacitinib. The chain couples TRBV30 to TRBJ2-7; no clear D. The TCR sequence derives from a human donor with alopecia areata. In DNA, the CDR3 is TGTGCCTGGAAGAAGACCGCGAACTCCTACGAGCAGTACTTC. It codes for CAWKKTANSYEQYF.